This entry describes one T cell receptor (beta chain). The target antigen is unknown. Healthy individuals who donated bone marrow served as the donors. Vbeta (60) and Jbeta (13) primers were used in the PCR. Assay used: immunoSEQ multiplex PCR; TCRdb lists only in-frame clones, some missing. The sample includes about 120,000 clones, around 67% of them seen just once. This CDR3 comprises 16 residues. CDR1 is SGHTA, CDR2 FQGTGA, per germline. The V and J ends lost 1 base and 4 bases, in that order; junction bases with no gene match: 9. This entry is derived from a study of cytomegalovirus exposure and HLA in healthy donors. General study points: TCR beta V segments were, for the most part, productive about 90% or about 30% of the time in an earlier analysis. The study recorded 160 or so TCR beta chains that were cytomegalovirus-associated. Solely CMV serostatus was available to characterize immune exposure.

The clonotype comes from a woman aged 35 to 49 in good health and CMV-seronegative. The specimen sequenced was PBMCs. The chain has TRBV7-3 and TRBJ2-5; TRBD1 aligns across 7 bases. The chain's CDR3 is CASSLMSIGGAETQYF. The CDR3 bases are TGTGCCAGCAGCTTAATGAGTATAGGGGGCGCAGAGACCCAGTACTTC.